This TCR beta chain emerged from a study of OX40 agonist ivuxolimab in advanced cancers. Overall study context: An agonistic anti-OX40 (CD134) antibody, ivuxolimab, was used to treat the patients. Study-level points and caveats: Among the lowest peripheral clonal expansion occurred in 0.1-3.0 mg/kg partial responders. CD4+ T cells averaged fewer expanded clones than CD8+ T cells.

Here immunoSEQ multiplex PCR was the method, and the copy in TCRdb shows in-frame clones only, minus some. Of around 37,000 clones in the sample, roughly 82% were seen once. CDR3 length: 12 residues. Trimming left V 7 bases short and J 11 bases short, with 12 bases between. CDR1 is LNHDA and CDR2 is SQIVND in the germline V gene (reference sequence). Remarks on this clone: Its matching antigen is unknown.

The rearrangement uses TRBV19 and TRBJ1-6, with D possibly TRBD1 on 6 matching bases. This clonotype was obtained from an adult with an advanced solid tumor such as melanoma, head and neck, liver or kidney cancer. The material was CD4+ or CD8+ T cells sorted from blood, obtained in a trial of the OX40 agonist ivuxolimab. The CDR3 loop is CASNSRGTPLHF. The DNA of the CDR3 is TGTGCCAGTAATTCGAGGGGGACACCCCTCCACTTT.